Below are 7 T cell receptor beta chains sequenced from a single sample in a study of blood T cell repertoires in COVID-19. Repertoires were generated with immunoSEQ multiplex PCR, while TCRdb's copy carries only in-frame clones and drops some. The sample yields about 26,000 clones, around 89% seen once. The sample comprised peripheral blood. The receptors come from a man between 65 and 79 years old with acute or convalescent COVID-19.

This clone turned up a few times. CDR3 sequence reads: CASSLARFSGSKNEQYF. CDR3 coding DNA: TGTGCCAGCAGCTTAGCGCGTTTTAGCGGGAGTAAAAACGAGCAGTACTTC. The chain combines TRBV7-2 with TRBJ2-7, with 9 bases identical to TRBD2. From germline, CDR1 is SGHTA and CDR2 FQGNSA. The trim removed 0 bases at V and 5 bases at J, leaving 11 bases unmatched. This CDR3 spans 17 amino acids.

V usage is TRBV7-2 and J usage is TRBJ2-5, with no clear D. The germline V and J ends were trimmed by 2 bases and 5 bases, with 9 bases remaining between them. Germline V gene sequence: CDR1 SGHTA, CDR2 FQGNSA. The CDR3 totals 13 residues. CDR3 loop: CASSLRVVETQYF. CDR3 nucleotides: TGTGCCAGCAGCTTACGAGTAGTGGAGACCCAGTACTTC.

J is TRBJ1-1 and V is TRBV2, with D tentatively TRBD1 (5 bases). This CDR3 has 13 amino acids. V was pared by 4 bases and J by 1 base, with 7 bases between. Germline CDR1 SNHLY, CDR2 FYNNEI. The CDR3 protein is CASSGQGNTEAFF. CDR3 sequence (DNA): TGTGCCAGCAGTGGCCAGGGGAACACTGAAGCTTTCTTT.

The gene calls are TRBV18 and TRBJ1-5, with 9 bases fitting TRBD1. CDR3 length: 15 amino acids. V shed 4 bases and J 7 bases; nucleotides not matched to a gene: 8. The V gene's germline CDR1 is KGHSH and CDR2 LQKENI. The CDR3 protein is CASSQDRGAGQPQHF. For the CDR3, the DNA is TGTGCCAGCTCACAGGACAGGGGCGCAGGGCAGCCCCAGCATTTT.

A few counts support this clone. The chain uses TRBV7-9 and TRBJ2-1; 15 bases fit TRBD2. The trim removed 5 bases at V and 8 bases at J, leaving 7 bases unmatched. The CDR3 consists of 16 residues. Per the germline V gene, CDR1 is SEHNR and CDR2 is FQNEAQ (reference sequence). The CDR3 spells CASSPGLAGGGDEQFF. CDR3 bases: TGTGCCAGCAGCCCGGGACTAGCGGGAGGTGGAGATGAGCAGTTCTTC.

The DNA for the CDR3 is TGTGCCAGCAGCCACCAATCGACTAGCGGTCCCTACGAGCAGTACTTC. This encodes CASSHQSTSGPYEQYF. The chain uses TRBV3-1 (or the pseudogene TRBV3-2) and TRBJ2-7; 9 bases match TRBD2. The germline gives CDR1 LGHDT, CDR2 YNNKEL (reference sequence). CDR3 length: 16 amino acids. V trimming: 3 bases; J trimming: 2 bases; junction bases outside the gene matches: 8.

J is TRBJ1-2 and V is TRBV3-1 (or the pseudogene TRBV3-2); D gene ambiguous. The germline V gene has CDR1 LGHDT and CDR2 YNNKEL (reference sequence). Trimming cost V 8 bases and J 5 bases, with 15 bases left between them. CDR3 length: 13 residues. The CDR3 DNA is TGTGCCAGCCAACGACCCGGAGCTTATGGCTACACCTTC. The encoded protein is CASQRPGAYGYTF.